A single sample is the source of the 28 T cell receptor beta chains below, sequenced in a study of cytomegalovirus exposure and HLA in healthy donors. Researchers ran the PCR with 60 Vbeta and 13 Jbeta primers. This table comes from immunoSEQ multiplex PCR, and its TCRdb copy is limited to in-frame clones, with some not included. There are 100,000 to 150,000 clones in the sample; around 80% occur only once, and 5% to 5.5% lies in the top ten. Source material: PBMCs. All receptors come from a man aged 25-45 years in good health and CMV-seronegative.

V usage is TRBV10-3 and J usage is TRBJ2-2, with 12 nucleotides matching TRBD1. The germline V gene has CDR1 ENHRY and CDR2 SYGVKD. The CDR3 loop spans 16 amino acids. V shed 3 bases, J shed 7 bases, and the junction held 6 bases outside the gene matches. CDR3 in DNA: TGTGCCATCAGTGACCCGGGACAGGGGGCCGTCGGGGAGCTGTTTTTT. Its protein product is CAISDPGQGAVGELFF.

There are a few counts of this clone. The CDR3 DNA is TGTGCCCATACCGGGACAAGCACCGGGGAGCTGTTTTTT. Translated, it gives CAHTGTSTGELFF. The J gene is TRBJ2-2, the V gene TRBV30, with D possibly TRBD1 on 6 matching bases. Germline V gives CDR1 GTSNPN, CDR2 SVGIG (reference sequence). Trimming pared 8 bases from V and 4 bases from J, leaving 14 bases between. CDR3 length equals 13 residues.

CDR3 nucleotide sequence: TGTGCTAGTTCCCCCCCTAACGGGGGGCTCAATGAGCAGTTCTTC. It specifies CASSPPNGGLNEQFF. The V and J genes are TRBV12-5 and TRBJ2-1; D perhaps matches TRBD2 (7 bases). CDR3 length: 15 residues. Trimming pared 8 bases from V and 6 bases from J, leaving 20 bases between. The V gene's germline CDR1 is LGHNT and CDR2 FRNRAP.

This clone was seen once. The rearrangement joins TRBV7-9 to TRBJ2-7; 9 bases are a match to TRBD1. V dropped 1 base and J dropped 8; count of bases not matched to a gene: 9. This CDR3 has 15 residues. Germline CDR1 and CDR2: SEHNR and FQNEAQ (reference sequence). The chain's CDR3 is CASSLERTGEFKQYF. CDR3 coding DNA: TGTGCCAGCAGCTTAGAAAGGACAGGGGAATTTAAGCAGTACTTC.

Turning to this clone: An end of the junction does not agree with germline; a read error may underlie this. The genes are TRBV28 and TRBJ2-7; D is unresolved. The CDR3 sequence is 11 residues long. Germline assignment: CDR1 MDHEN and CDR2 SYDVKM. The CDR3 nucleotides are TGTGTCAGCACGTCCTACTGGGAGCAGTACTTC. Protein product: CVSTSYWEQYF.

The CDR3 protein is CASIPGGLGAETQYF. The DNA for the CDR3 is TGTGCCAGCATCCCTGGGGGCCTTGGGGCTGAGACCCAGTACTTC. The V call is TRBV28, the J call TRBJ2-5, with D tentatively TRBD1 (6 bases). The length of the CDR3 is 15 residues. Per the germline V gene, CDR1 is MDHEN and CDR2 is SYDVKM. Deletions cut 7 bases from V and 5 bases from J, with 20 bases between. Looking up the rest from reference TRBV28 and TRBJ2-5 gives the full variable domain: DVKVTQSSRYLVKRTGEKVFLECVQDMDHENMFWYRQDPGLGLRLIYFSYDVKMKEKGDIPEGYSVSREKKERFSLILESASTNQTSMYLCASIPGGLGAETQYFGPGTRLLVL.

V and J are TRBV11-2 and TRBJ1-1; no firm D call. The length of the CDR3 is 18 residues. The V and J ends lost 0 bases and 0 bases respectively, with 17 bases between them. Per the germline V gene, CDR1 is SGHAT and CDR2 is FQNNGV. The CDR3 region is CASSLEGGYTSMNTEAFF. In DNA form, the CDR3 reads TGTGCCAGCAGCTTAGAGGGAGGATACACATCCATGAACACTGAAGCTTTCTTT.

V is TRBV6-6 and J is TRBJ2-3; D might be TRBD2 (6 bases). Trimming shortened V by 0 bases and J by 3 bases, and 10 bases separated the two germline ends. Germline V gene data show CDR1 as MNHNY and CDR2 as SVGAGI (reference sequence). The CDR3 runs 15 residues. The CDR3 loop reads CASSYSRELTDTQYF. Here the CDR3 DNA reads TGTGCCAGCAGTTACTCTCGGGAGTTGACAGATACGCAGTATTTT.

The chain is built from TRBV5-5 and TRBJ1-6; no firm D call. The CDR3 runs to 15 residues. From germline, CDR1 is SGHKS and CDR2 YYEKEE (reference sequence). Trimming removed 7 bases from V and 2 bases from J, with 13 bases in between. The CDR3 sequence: CASSYLVPYNSPLHF. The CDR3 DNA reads TGTGCCAGCTCCTATCTGGTCCCCTATAATTCACCCCTCCACTTT.

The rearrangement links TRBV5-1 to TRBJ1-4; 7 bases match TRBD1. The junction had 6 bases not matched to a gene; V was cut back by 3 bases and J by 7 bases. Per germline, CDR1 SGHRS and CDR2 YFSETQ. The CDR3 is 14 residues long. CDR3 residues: CASSSTGAGEKLFF. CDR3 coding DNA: TGCGCCAGCAGCTCCACAGGGGCTGGTGAAAAACTGTTTTTT. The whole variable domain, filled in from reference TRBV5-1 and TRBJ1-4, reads KAGVTQTPRYLIKTRGQQVTLSCSPISGHRSVSWYQQTPGQGLQFLFEYFSETQRNKGNFPGRFSGRQFSNSRSEMNVSTLELGDSALYLCASSSTGAGEKLFFGSGTQLSVL.

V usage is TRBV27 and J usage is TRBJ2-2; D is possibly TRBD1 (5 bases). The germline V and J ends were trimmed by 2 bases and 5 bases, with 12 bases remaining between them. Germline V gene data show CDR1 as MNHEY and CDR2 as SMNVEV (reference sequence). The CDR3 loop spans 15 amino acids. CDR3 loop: CASSLGPGWTGELFF. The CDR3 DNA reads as TGTGCCAGCAGTTTAGGCCCAGGGTGGACCGGGGAGCTGTTTTTT.

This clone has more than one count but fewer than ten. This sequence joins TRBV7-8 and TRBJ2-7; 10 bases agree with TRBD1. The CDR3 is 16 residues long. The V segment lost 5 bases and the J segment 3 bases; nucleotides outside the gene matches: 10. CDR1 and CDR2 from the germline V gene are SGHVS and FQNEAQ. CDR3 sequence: CASSASYRDRGYEQYF. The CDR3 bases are TGTGCCAGCAGCGCCTCTTACCGGGACAGGGGCTACGAGCAGTACTTC.

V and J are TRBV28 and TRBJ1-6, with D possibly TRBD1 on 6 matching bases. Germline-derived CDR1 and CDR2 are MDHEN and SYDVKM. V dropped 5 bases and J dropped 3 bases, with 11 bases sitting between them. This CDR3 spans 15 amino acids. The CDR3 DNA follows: TGTGCCAGCAGTCGACAGGCTAGCTATAATTCACCCCTCCACTTT. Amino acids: CASSRQASYNSPLHF.

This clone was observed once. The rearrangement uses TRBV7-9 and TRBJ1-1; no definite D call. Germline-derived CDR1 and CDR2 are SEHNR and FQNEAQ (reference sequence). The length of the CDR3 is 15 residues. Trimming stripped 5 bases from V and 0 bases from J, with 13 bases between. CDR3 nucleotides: TGTGCCAGCAGCCATAGAGGCGGCTTGAACACTGAAGCTTTCTTT. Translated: CASSHRGGLNTEAFF.

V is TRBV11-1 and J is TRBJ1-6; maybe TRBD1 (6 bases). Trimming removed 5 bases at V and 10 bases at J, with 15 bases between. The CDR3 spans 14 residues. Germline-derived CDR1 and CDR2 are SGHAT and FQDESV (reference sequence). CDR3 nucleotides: TGTGCCAGCAGCCAGCCAGGTGGGGGCTCACCCCTCCACTTT. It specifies CASSQPGGGSPLHF.

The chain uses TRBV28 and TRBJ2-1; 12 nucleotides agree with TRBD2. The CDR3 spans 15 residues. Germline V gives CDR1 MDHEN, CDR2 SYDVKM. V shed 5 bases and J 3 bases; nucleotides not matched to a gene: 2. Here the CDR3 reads CASSGTSGHYNEQFF. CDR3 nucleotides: TGTGCCAGCAGTGGGACTAGCGGGCACTACAATGAGCAGTTCTTC.

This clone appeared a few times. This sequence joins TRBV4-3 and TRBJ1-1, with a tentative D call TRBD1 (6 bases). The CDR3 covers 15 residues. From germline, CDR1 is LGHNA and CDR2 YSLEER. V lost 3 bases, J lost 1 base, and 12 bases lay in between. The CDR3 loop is CASSQASTGNTEAFF. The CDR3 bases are TGCGCCAGCAGCCAGGCCTCGACAGGGAACACTGAAGCTTTCTTT.

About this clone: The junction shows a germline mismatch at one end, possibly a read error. The chain's CDR3 is CAQGANQPQHF. CDR3 nucleotides: TGCGCACAGGGGGCAAATCAGCCCCAGCATTTT. V and J are TRBV27 and TRBJ1-5, with 9 bases aligning to TRBD1. Germline assignment: CDR1 MNHEY and CDR2 SMNVEV (reference sequence). This CDR3 is 11 amino acids long.

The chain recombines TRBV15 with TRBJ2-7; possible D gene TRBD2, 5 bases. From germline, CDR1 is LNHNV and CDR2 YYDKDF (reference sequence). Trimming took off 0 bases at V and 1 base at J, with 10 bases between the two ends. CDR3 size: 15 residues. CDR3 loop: CATSRDNGGSYEQYF. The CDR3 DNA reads TGTGCCACCAGCAGAGATAACGGCGGGTCCTACGAGCAGTACTTC.

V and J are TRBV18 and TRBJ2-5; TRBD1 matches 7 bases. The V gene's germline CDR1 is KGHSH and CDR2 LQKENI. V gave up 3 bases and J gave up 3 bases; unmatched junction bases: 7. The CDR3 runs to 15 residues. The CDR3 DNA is TGTGCCAGCTCACCGTCGATTACAGGGGAAGAGACCCAGTACTTC. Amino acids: CASSPSITGEETQYF. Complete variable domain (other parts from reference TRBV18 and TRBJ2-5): NAGVMQNPRHLVRRRGQEARLRCSPMKGHSHVYWYRQLPEEGLKFMVYLQKENIIDESGMPKERFSAEFPKEGPSILRIQQVVRGDSAAYFCASSPSITGEETQYFGPGTRLLVL.

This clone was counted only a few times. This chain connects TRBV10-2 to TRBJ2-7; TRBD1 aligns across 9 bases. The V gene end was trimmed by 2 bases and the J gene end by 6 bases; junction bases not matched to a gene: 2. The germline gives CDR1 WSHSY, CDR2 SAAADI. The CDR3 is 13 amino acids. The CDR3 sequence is CASSETGGGEQYF. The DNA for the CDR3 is TGCGCCAGCAGTGAGACAGGGGGCGGCGAGCAGTACTTC.

In nucleotides, the CDR3 is TGTGCCAGCAGCGCGCATCCCTACGAGCAGTACTTC. Protein: CASSAHPYEQYF. The chain recombines TRBV7-2 with TRBJ2-7; no firm D call. The CDR3 extends over 12 amino acids. Looked up from germline, CDR1 is SGHTA and CDR2 is FQGNSA. Trimming cost V 5 bases and J 2 bases, with 7 bases left between them.

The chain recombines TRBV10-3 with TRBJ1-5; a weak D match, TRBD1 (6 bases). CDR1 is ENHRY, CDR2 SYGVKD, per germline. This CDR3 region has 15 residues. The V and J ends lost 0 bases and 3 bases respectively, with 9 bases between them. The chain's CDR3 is CAISESTGNNQPQHF. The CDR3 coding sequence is TGTGCCATCAGTGAGTCGACAGGAAACAATCAGCCCCAGCATTTT.

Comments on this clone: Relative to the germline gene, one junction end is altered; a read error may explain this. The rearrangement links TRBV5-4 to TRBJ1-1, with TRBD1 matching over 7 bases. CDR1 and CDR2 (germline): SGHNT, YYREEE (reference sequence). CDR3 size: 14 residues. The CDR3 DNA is TGTGCCAGCCGCTTTCAGGGGGAGAAAGGTGAAGCTTTCTTT. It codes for CASRFQGEKGEAFF.

CDR3 nucleotide sequence: TGTGCCAGCAGTTTACCCGGGGTCATCTATGGCTACACCTTC. Translating it yields CASSLPGVIYGYTF. The chain is built from TRBV28 and TRBJ1-2; D is uncertain. The CDR3 totals 14 residues. V gave up 2 bases and J gave up 4 bases, with 11 bases separating them. Germline lookup yields CDR1 MDHEN and CDR2 SYDVKM.

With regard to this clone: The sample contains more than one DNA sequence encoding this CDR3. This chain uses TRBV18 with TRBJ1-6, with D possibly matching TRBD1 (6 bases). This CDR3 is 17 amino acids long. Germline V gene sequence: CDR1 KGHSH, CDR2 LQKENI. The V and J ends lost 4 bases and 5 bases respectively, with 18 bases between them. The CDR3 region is CASSRLPVAGDNSPLHF. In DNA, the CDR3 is TGTGCCAGCTCACGTCTTCCTGTTGCAGGGGATAATTCACCCCTCCACTTT.

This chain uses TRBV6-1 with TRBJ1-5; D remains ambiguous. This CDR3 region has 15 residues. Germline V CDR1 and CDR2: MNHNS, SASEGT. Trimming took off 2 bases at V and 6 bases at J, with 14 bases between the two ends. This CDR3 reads CASSEWTGEGQPQHF. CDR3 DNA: TGTGCCAGCAGTGAATGGACGGGCGAGGGTCAGCCCCAGCATTTT.

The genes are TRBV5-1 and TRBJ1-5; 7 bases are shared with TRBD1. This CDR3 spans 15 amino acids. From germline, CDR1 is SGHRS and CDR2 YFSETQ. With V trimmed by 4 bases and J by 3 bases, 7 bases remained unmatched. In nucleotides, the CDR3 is TGCGCCAGCAGCCCAGGGGGACAGAACAATCAGCCCCAGCATTTT. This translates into CASSPGGQNNQPQHF.